This entry concerns a single TCR beta chain. Some clones are missing from TCRdb's copy, which holds only in-frame ones; the method was immunoSEQ multiplex PCR. This table holds 15,000 or so clones, approximately 88% found once. V gave up 2 bases and J gave up 10 bases, with 12 bases separating them. There are 13 residues in the CDR3. Germline CDR1 is MDHEN and CDR2 is SYDVKM. This entry belongs to a study of T cell changes during pregnancy in multiple sclerosis. The clonotype was recovered from a female donor in good health, enrolled as a control in a pregnancy study. The material was CD8+ T cells from peripheral blood mononuclear cells, obtained in the second trimester of pregnancy. The rearrangement joins TRBV28 to TRBJ2-1; no firm D call. CDR3 amino acids: CASSLTHNTEQFF. CDR3 sequence (DNA): TGTGCCAGCAGTTTAACCCACAATACCGAGCAGTTCTTC.